The source of this T cell receptor beta chain is a study of radiation and T cells in renal cell carcinoma. Study-wide results and caveats: Baseline intratumoral clonotype presence is unknown without pretreatment biopsies. In blood, top tumor clones expanded by 2 weeks, shrinking by 4.

Repertoires were generated with immunoSEQ multiplex PCR, while TCRdb's copy carries only in-frame clones and drops some. The data contain 120,000 or so clones, 88% of them singletons. Time point denoted: blood 2 weeks post-SBRT. Indicated treatment: 15 Gy SBRT to primary tumor, nephrectomy 4 weeks later. Of note for this clone: Its antigen is still unknown.

The clonotype comes from a woman aged 65 to 85 with renal cell carcinoma. The input for sequencing was blood, taken from a patient whose treatment included radiotherapy and nephrectomy.

The chain's CDR3 is CASIKEGPSQPQHF. The CDR3 nucleotides are TGTGCCAGCATCAAGGAGGGCCCAAGCCAGCCCCAGCATTTT. The chain is built from TRBV28 and TRBJ1-5; D is ambiguous. In germline, CDR1 is MDHEN, CDR2 SYDVKM. The CDR3 runs to 14 residues. The V end lost 7 bases, the J end lost 7 bases, and 17 bases lay between the germline ends.